This T cell receptor beta chain was sequenced during a study of blood T cell repertoires in COVID-19. Study details: Samples came from the United States, Italy and Spain, spanning acute and convalescent COVID-19. The cDNA or gDNA used as material had been derived from T cells, B-cell-depleted T cells, or PBMCs.

V shed 4 bases and J 3 bases; nucleotides not matched to a gene: 9. The germline V gene encodes CDR1 SGHDT and CDR2 YYEEEE. The CDR3 totals 15 residues. This clone was counted a single time. Original analysis: Nucleated cell number was recorded as an estimate derived from reference gene primer amplification. Here immunoSEQ multiplex PCR was the method, and the copy in TCRdb shows in-frame clones only, minus some. D and trimming were read from the DNA, whereas the V and J calls and clone size are those reported in that table. This table has around 150,000 clones, roughly 90% appearing once. The sequenced sample consisted of peripheral blood. The receptor was isolated from a man between 60 and 75 years old with acute or convalescent COVID-19. J is TRBJ1-1 and V is TRBV5-6; TRBD1 agrees at 7 bases. The CDR3 loop is CASSIDRVVDTEAFF. CDR3 DNA sequence: TGTGCCAGCAGCATAGACAGGGTTGTGGACACTGAAGCTTTCTTT.